These T cell receptor beta chains were read from a single sample in a study of T cell responses to AZD1222 COVID-19 vaccine. Sequenced by immunoSEQ multiplex PCR; TCRdb stores in-frame clones only, minus some. In the table there are around 140,000 clones, 90% to 95% of which are singletons. The material sequenced was peripheral blood, taken on day 0 of AZD1222 vaccination. The receptors derive from an adult in good health. The CDR3 runs from the conserved cysteine through the conserved F or W. Each record gives: D gene, clone size, J gene, V gene, CDR3 DNA, CDR3 protein. The D gene is left open where the match is weak. Not every row has a clone size; where given, it reads once, few, many or a size class.

d_call: NA
clone_size: NA
j_call: TRBJ2-1
v_call: TRBV21-1
cdr3_nt: TGTGCCTGCTACGTAGCGCAAAGCTCCTACAATGAGCAGTTCTTC
cdr3_aa: CACYVAQSSYNEQFF

d_call: NA
clone_size: NA
j_call: TRBJ1-2
v_call: TRBV12-3/TRBV12-4
cdr3_nt: TGTGCCAGCAGTACGACAGAATATGGCTACACCTTC
cdr3_aa: CASSTTEYGYTF

d_call: NA
clone_size: NA
j_call: TRBJ1-4
v_call: TRBV6-5
cdr3_nt: TGTGCCAGCAGTTACTCAGGGGGGACTAATGAAAAACTGTTTTTT
cdr3_aa: CASSYSGGTNEKLFF

d_call: NA
clone_size: NA
j_call: TRBJ1-2
v_call: TRBV28
cdr3_nt: TGTGCCAGCACGCCCCTGAGGGGGGCCTATGGCTACACCTTC
cdr3_aa: CASTPLRGAYGYTF

d_call: NA
clone_size: NA
j_call: TRBJ2-2
v_call: TRBV11-3
cdr3_nt: TGTGCCAGCAGCTTGGGCGGGACCACCGGGGAGCTGTTTTTT
cdr3_aa: CASSLGGTTGELFF

d_call: NA
clone_size: NA
j_call: TRBJ1-6
v_call: TRBV27
cdr3_nt: TGTGCCAGCAGTTTAGACAGGATAAGTTCACCCCTCCACTTT
cdr3_aa: CASSLDRISSPLHF

d_call: NA
clone_size: NA
j_call: TRBJ1-1
v_call: TRBV4-1
cdr3_nt: TGCGCCAGCAGCCAAGTAAGGCTCAGTTCCGCGGACACTGAAGCTTTCTTT
cdr3_aa: CASSQVRLSSADTEAFF

d_call: NA
clone_size: NA
j_call: TRBJ1-2
v_call: TRBV30
cdr3_nt: TGTGCCTGGAGTTTGAGGGCTAGCTATGGCTACACCTTC
cdr3_aa: CAWSLRASYGYTF

d_call: TRBD2
clone_size: NA
j_call: TRBJ2-3
v_call: TRBV6-4
cdr3_nt: TGTGCCAGCAGTGACAAATGGGAGGGGCCCGATACGCAGTATTTT
cdr3_aa: CASSDKWEGPDTQYF

d_call: TRBD2
clone_size: NA
j_call: TRBJ2-7
v_call: TRBV27
cdr3_nt: TGTGCCAGCAGTTTAGGGCCGGGACTAGCGGGGACCTACGAGCAGTACTTC
cdr3_aa: CASSLGPGLAGTYEQYF

d_call: TRBD2
clone_size: once
j_call: TRBJ2-3
v_call: TRBV14
cdr3_nt: TGTGCCAGCAGCCAAGTCCCAGGCGGGAGGACAGATACGCAGTATTTT
cdr3_aa: CASSQVPGGRTDTQYF

d_call: NA
clone_size: NA
j_call: TRBJ1-4
v_call: TRBV19
cdr3_nt: TGTGCCAGTACCGAGACCCGAGCAACTAATGAAAAACTGTTTTTT
cdr3_aa: CASTETRATNEKLFF

d_call: NA
clone_size: NA
j_call: TRBJ2-6
v_call: TRBV19
cdr3_nt: TGTGCCAGTAGTATAAGGAGCTCTGGGGCCAACGTCCTGACTTTC
cdr3_aa: CASSIRSSGANVLTF

d_call: NA
clone_size: few
j_call: TRBJ1-6
v_call: TRBV3-1/TRBV3-2
cdr3_nt: TGTGCCAGCAGCCAAGGTTGGCAGGGGAATTCACCCCTCCACTTT
cdr3_aa: CASSQGWQGNSPLHF

d_call: TRBD1
clone_size: NA
j_call: TRBJ2-7
v_call: TRBV5-4
cdr3_nt: TGTGCCAGCAGTCGGGACAGCACGGGGGAGCAGTACTTC
cdr3_aa: CASSRDSTGEQYF

d_call: NA
clone_size: few
j_call: TRBJ2-2
v_call: TRBV7-3
cdr3_nt: TGTGCCAGCAGCCTATGGGAGAGCGGGGAGCTGTTTTTT
cdr3_aa: CASSLWESGELFF

d_call: NA
clone_size: NA
j_call: TRBJ2-3
v_call: TRBV12-3/TRBV12-4
cdr3_nt: TGTGCCAGCAAACCCCAGACAGATACGCAGTATTTT
cdr3_aa: CASKPQTDTQYF

d_call: NA
clone_size: NA
j_call: TRBJ2-2
v_call: TRBV5-1
cdr3_nt: TGCGCCAGCAGCTTTCCGAACACCGGGGAGCTGTTTTTT
cdr3_aa: CASSFPNTGELFF

d_call: NA
clone_size: NA
j_call: TRBJ1-3
v_call: TRBV6-4
cdr3_nt: TGTGCCAGCACCCGTCTCGGGGTGGGTTGGGGAAACACCATATATTTT
cdr3_aa: CASTRLGVGWGNTIYF

d_call: TRBD2
clone_size: NA
j_call: TRBJ2-4
v_call: TRBV2
cdr3_nt: TGTGCCAGCAGAGATCCGACTAGCGCGATGCTAGCCAAAAACATTCAGTACTTC
cdr3_aa: CASRDPTSAMLAKNIQYF

d_call: NA
clone_size: NA
j_call: TRBJ2-3
v_call: TRBV9
cdr3_nt: TGTGCCAGCAGCGAGACAGATACGCAGTATTTT
cdr3_aa: CASSETDTQYF

d_call: NA
clone_size: NA
j_call: TRBJ1-5
v_call: TRBV24-1
cdr3_nt: TGTGCCACCAGTGATAGCCGGTATAGCAATCAGCCCCAGCATTTT
cdr3_aa: CATSDSRYSNQPQHF

d_call: NA
clone_size: once
j_call: TRBJ2-7
v_call: TRBV14
cdr3_nt: TGTGCCAGCAGCCAAGGACGGGGGCAGTACTTC
cdr3_aa: CASSQGRGQYF

d_call: TRBD1
clone_size: few
j_call: TRBJ2-1
v_call: TRBV5-1
cdr3_nt: TGCGCCAGCAGCTTTAGGACAGGGCAACTCTACAATGAGCAGTTCTTC
cdr3_aa: CASSFRTGQLYNEQFF

d_call: TRBD1
clone_size: NA
j_call: TRBJ2-2
v_call: TRBV5-1
cdr3_nt: TGCGCCATCCGACAGGGGCTGCGGGGCACCGGGGAGCTGTTTTTT
cdr3_aa: CAIRQGLRGTGELFF

d_call: NA
clone_size: NA
j_call: TRBJ1-1
v_call: TRBV12-5
cdr3_nt: TGTGCTAGTGGTATCGGACAGAGAGCTTTCTTT
cdr3_aa: CASGIGQRAFF

d_call: NA
clone_size: once
j_call: TRBJ2-7
v_call: TRBV7-2
cdr3_nt: TGTGCCAGCAGCTTAGGTTCGGGTTTGGCATCCTACGAGCAGTACTTC
cdr3_aa: CASSLGSGLASYEQYF

d_call: NA
clone_size: NA
j_call: TRBJ1-2
v_call: TRBV6-5
cdr3_nt: TGTGCCAGCAGTTTCGGTCAGGCCTATGGCTACACCTTC
cdr3_aa: CASSFGQAYGYTF

d_call: NA
clone_size: NA
j_call: TRBJ2-1
v_call: TRBV15
cdr3_nt: TGTGCCACCAGCCTTCAAGAGCGGGCCTACAATGAGCAGTTCTTC
cdr3_aa: CATSLQERAYNEQFF

d_call: TRBD1
clone_size: NA
j_call: TRBJ2-7
v_call: TRBV24-1
cdr3_nt: TGTGCCACCTTCCCGGGACAGACCTACGAGCAGTACTTC
cdr3_aa: CATFPGQTYEQYF

d_call: TRBD1
clone_size: NA
j_call: TRBJ1-6
v_call: TRBV11-1
cdr3_nt: TGTGCCAGCAGCTATGGCGTCGGACAGGGAGACTCACCCCTCCACTTT
cdr3_aa: CASSYGVGQGDSPLHF

d_call: NA
clone_size: NA
j_call: TRBJ2-3
v_call: TRBV15
cdr3_nt: TGTGCCACCAGCAGAGATTATCTGGGGAAAAGCACAGATACGCAGTATTTT
cdr3_aa: CATSRDYLGKSTDTQYF

d_call: NA
clone_size: NA
j_call: TRBJ1-6
v_call: TRBV5-1
cdr3_nt: TGCGCCAGCAGCATGGACGCTACCAGGAATTCACCCCTCCACTTT
cdr3_aa: CASSMDATRNSPLHF

d_call: TRBD2
clone_size: NA
j_call: TRBJ2-1
v_call: TRBV30
cdr3_nt: TGTGCCTGGAACCTAGGAACTAGCGGGAGTAGGGAGCAGTTCTTC
cdr3_aa: CAWNLGTSGSREQFF

d_call: NA
clone_size: NA
j_call: TRBJ1-4
v_call: TRBV5-1
cdr3_nt: TGCGCCAGCAGCCTCAAGGCAAATGAAAAACTGTTTTTT
cdr3_aa: CASSLKANEKLFF

d_call: NA
clone_size: NA
j_call: TRBJ1-4
v_call: TRBV6-5
cdr3_nt: TGTGCCGCTTACGGGACACTTAATGAAAAACTGTTTTTT
cdr3_aa: CAAYGTLNEKLFF

d_call: TRBD2
clone_size: few
j_call: TRBJ2-2
v_call: TRBV5-4
cdr3_nt: TGTGCCAGCAGCTTGCCCCTAGCGGGGAGGGGGGCCGGGGAGCTGTTTTTT
cdr3_aa: CASSLPLAGRGAGELFF

d_call: NA
clone_size: NA
j_call: TRBJ2-1
v_call: TRBV10-3
cdr3_nt: TGTGCCATCACCTCAGGTGGATCAACGGGCTATGAGCAGTTCTTC
cdr3_aa: CAITSGGSTGYEQFF

d_call: NA
clone_size: NA
j_call: TRBJ2-1
v_call: TRBV4-1
cdr3_nt: TGCGCCAGCAGCCAAGGGACCGGATTAAAGTTCTTC
cdr3_aa: CASSQGTGLKFF

d_call: TRBD2
clone_size: NA
j_call: TRBJ2-3
v_call: TRBV29-1
cdr3_nt: TGCAGCGTTGTAGGACTAGCGGGCGGGACGCAGTATTTT
cdr3_aa: CSVVGLAGGTQYF

d_call: NA
clone_size: NA
j_call: TRBJ2-5
v_call: TRBV12-3/TRBV12-4
cdr3_nt: TGTGCCAGCAGGGGGGCCCAAGAGACCCAGTACTTC
cdr3_aa: CASRGAQETQYF

d_call: TRBD2
clone_size: NA
j_call: TRBJ2-2
v_call: TRBV11-2
cdr3_nt: TGTGCCAGCAGCCCCCTAAGCGGGAGGGCCGGCGGGGAGCTGTTTTTT
cdr3_aa: CASSPLSGRAGGELFF

d_call: NA
clone_size: NA
j_call: TRBJ2-7
v_call: TRBV7-2
cdr3_nt: TGTGCCAGCAGCTTCAATACAGGCTACGAGCAGTACTTC
cdr3_aa: CASSFNTGYEQYF

d_call: NA
clone_size: NA
j_call: TRBJ2-7
v_call: TRBV5-4
cdr3_nt: TGTGCCAGCAGCTTAGAGGTCGCGAGGGAGCAGTACTTC
cdr3_aa: CASSLEVAREQYF

d_call: NA
clone_size: NA
j_call: TRBJ1-1
v_call: TRBV12-5
cdr3_nt: TGTGCTAGTGGTAGAAACAGGGACAACACTGAAGCTTTCTTT
cdr3_aa: CASGRNRDNTEAFF

d_call: TRBD2
clone_size: NA
j_call: TRBJ2-3
v_call: TRBV20-1
cdr3_nt: TGCAGTGCTAGTAGGACTAGCGCCGCGGGGGGTACGCAGTATTTT
cdr3_aa: CSASRTSAAGGTQYF

d_call: TRBD2
clone_size: NA
j_call: TRBJ2-5
v_call: TRBV3-1/TRBV3-2
cdr3_nt: TGTGCCACAGCGGGAGTAGAGACCCAGTACTTC
cdr3_aa: CATAGVETQYF

d_call: TRBD2
clone_size: once
j_call: TRBJ2-1
v_call: TRBV18
cdr3_nt: TGTGCCAGCTCACCATATGCCGGGACTAGCGGCTACAATGAGCAGTTCTTC
cdr3_aa: CASSPYAGTSGYNEQFF

d_call: NA
clone_size: NA
j_call: TRBJ1-2
v_call: TRBV5-1
cdr3_nt: TGCGCCAGCAGCTTGGTAGGGACTAACTATGGCTACACCTTC
cdr3_aa: CASSLVGTNYGYTF

d_call: NA
clone_size: NA
j_call: TRBJ2-5
v_call: TRBV30
cdr3_nt: TGTGCCTGGAGCCGGGCGCTCCGAGAGACCCAGTACTTC
cdr3_aa: CAWSRALRETQYF